What follows are 17 T cell receptor beta chains derived from one specimen sequenced in a study of cytomegalovirus exposure and HLA in healthy donors. The PCR contained 60 Vbeta and 13 Jbeta primers. TCRdb's table, derived via immunoSEQ multiplex PCR, lists solely in-frame clones and lacks some. The sample shows 150,000 to 200,000 clones, roughly 80% of them seen only once. Sequenced material: PBMCs. The receptors come from a woman between 18 and 29 years old in good health and CMV-seronegative.

The chain carries TRBV7-9 and TRBJ1-6; a weak D match, TRBD1 (5 bases). With 8 bases removed from V and 7 bases from J, the gap between germline ends came to 15 bases. The CDR3 is 14 amino acids. Germline CDR1 and CDR2: SEHNR and FQNEAQ (reference sequence). In nucleotides, the CDR3 is TGTGCCAGCGCCCAGGAAGGGGTAAATTCACCCCTCCACTTT. Amino acids: CASAQEGVNSPLHF. Full variable domain (missing parts from reference TRBV7-9 and TRBJ1-6): DTGVSQNPRHKITKRGQNVTFRCDPISEHNRLYWYRQTLGQGPEFLTYFQNEAQLEKSRLLSDRFSAERPKGSFSTLEIQRTEQGDSAMYLCASAQEGVNSPLHFGNGTRLTVT.

The rearrangement uses TRBV21-1 and TRBJ1-2; TRBD1 was called by the table and not checked on the DNA. TRBV21-1 counts as a pseudogene. This CDR3 is 15 amino acids long. The CDR3 DNA reads TGTGCCAGCAGCAAAGAGGGGCAGCAATACTATGGCTACACCTTC. Translating gives CASSKEGQQYYGYTF.

As concerns this clone: One end of the junction is discordant with germline, which a read error may explain. The chain uses TRBV7-7 and TRBJ2-5; 13 bases agree with TRBD2. This CDR3 has 15 residues. CDR1 is SSHAT, CDR2 FNYEAQ, per germline (reference sequence). The CDR3 coding sequence is TGTGCTAGCAGCTTGGGGACTAGCGGGACAGAGACCCAGTACTTC. Its translation is CASSLGTSGTETQYF. Filled out from reference TRBV7-7 and TRBJ2-5, the complete variable domain reads GAGVSQSPRYKVTKRGQDVTLRCDPISSHATLYWYQQALGQGPEFLTYFNYEAQPDKSGLPSDRFSAERPEGSISTLTIQRTEQRDSAMYRCASSLGTSGTETQYFGPGTRLLVL.

The sample holds a few counts of this clone. This chain links TRBV5-6 with TRBJ2-3, with 11 bases that match TRBD1. The CDR3 contains 16 residues. CDR1 SGHDT and CDR2 YYEEEE come from the germline V gene. The junction had 4 bases not matched to a gene; V was cut back by 1 base and J by 3 bases. This chain's CDR3 is CASSLLGQGATDTQYF. The CDR3 DNA is TGTGCCAGCAGCTTGTTAGGACAGGGGGCTACAGATACGCAGTATTTT. Combining the CDR3 with reference TRBV5-6 and TRBJ2-3 gives the whole variable domain DAGVTQSPTHLIKTRGQQVTLRCSPKSGHDTVSWYQQALGQGPQFIFQYYEEEERQRGNFPDRFSGHQFPNYSSELNVNALLLGDSALYLCASSLLGQGATDTQYFGPGTRLTVL.

The V and J genes are TRBV27 and TRBJ1-5, with 8 bases that match TRBD1. CDR3 length equals 16 residues. The V and J ends lost 0 bases and 4 bases, in that order; junction bases with no gene match: 5. In germline, CDR1 is MNHEY, CDR2 SMNVEV (reference sequence). The CDR3 DNA reads TGTGCCAGCAGTTTATCGGGCAGGGGGCATAATCAGCCCCAGCATTTT. This translates into CASSLSGRGHNQPQHF.

The chain has TRBV11-2 and TRBJ2-3; TRBD2 aligns across 7 bases. V lost 3 bases to trimming and J lost 4 bases; unmatched junction nucleotides: 10. CDR1 and CDR2 from the germline V gene are SGHAT and FQNNGV. There are 16 residues in the CDR3. The CDR3 protein is CASSFGLAENPDTQYF. The CDR3 nucleotides read TGTGCCAGCAGCTTTGGCCTAGCGGAGAATCCAGATACGCAGTATTTT. The variable domain in full, with the rest retrieved from reference TRBV11-2 and TRBJ2-3, is EAGVAQSPRYKIIEKRQSVAFWCNPISGHATLYWYQQILGQGPKLLIQFQNNGVVDDSQLPKDRFSAERLKGVDSTLKIQPAKLEDSAVYLCASSFGLAENPDTQYFGPGTRLTVL.

The chain combines TRBV5-1 with TRBJ1-4; tentatively, D is TRBD1 (5 bases). Trimming took 0 bases from V and 13 from J, leaving 19 bases between them. CDR1 and CDR2 (germline): SGHRS, YFSETQ. The CDR3 loop spans 15 amino acids. CDR3 in amino acids: CASSLGGDLGGRLFF. The DNA of the CDR3 is TGCGCCAGCAGCTTGGGGGGGGACTTAGGTGGGAGACTGTTTTTT.

As DNA, the CDR3 is TGCGCCAGCAGCCGTCCGGGGAGCACAGATACGCAGTATTTT. It yields the protein CASSRPGSTDTQYF. The gene calls are TRBV4-1 and TRBJ2-3; possible D gene TRBD2, 5 bases. Germline V gene sequence: CDR1 MGHRA, CDR2 YSYEKL. Trimming took off 4 bases at V and 0 bases at J, with 8 bases between the two ends. The CDR3 runs to 14 residues.

Written as DNA, the CDR3 is TGTGCCTGGAATATTGGTAGCTCCTATAATTCACCCCTCCACTTT. Amino acids: CAWNIGSSYNSPLHF. This sequence joins TRBV30 and TRBJ1-6; unclear D gene. With 4 bases removed from V and 0 bases from J, the gap between germline ends came to 10 bases. CDR1 is GTSNPN, CDR2 SVGIG, per germline (reference sequence). This CDR3 is 15 amino acids long.

The chain uses TRBV4-3 and TRBJ2-6; D possibly corresponds to TRBD2 (6 bases). Trimming cost V 3 bases and J 0 bases, with 21 bases left between them. Germline V CDR1 and CDR2: LGHNA, YSLEER. The CDR3 sequence is 20 residues long. The CDR3 loop is CASSQDRAGPSYSGANVLTF. DNA of the CDR3: TGCGCCAGCAGCCAGGACCGGGCGGGACCCTCGTACTCTGGGGCCAACGTCCTGACTTTC.

The rearrangement joins TRBV4-2 to TRBJ1-5; D unresolved. Trimming took off 0 bases at V and 1 base at J, with 10 bases between the two ends. CDR3 length: 16 amino acids. Germline assignment: CDR1 LGHNA and CDR2 YNFKEQ. The CDR3 region is CASSQDAGLSNQPQHF. The CDR3 nucleotides read TGTGCCAGCAGCCAAGATGCGGGGTTAAGCAATCAGCCCCAGCATTTT.

The CDR3 DNA reads TGTGCCAGCAGTGAAAACACTCAGCCCCAGCATTTT. This codes for CASSENTQPQHF. The chain joins TRBV6-1 to TRBJ1-5; D unclear. The ends were cut back, 2 bases at V and 6 bases at J, with 5 bases in the middle. Germline CDR1 reads MNHNS; CDR2 reads SASEGT. This CDR3 region has 12 residues.

This chain's CDR3 is CACQGRGSGTDTQYF. The CDR3 DNA reads TGTGCCTGCCAAGGTCGCGGGAGTGGTACAGATACGCAGTATTTT. The genes are TRBV30 and TRBJ2-3; 7 nucleotides agree with TRBD2. From germline, CDR1 is GTSNPN and CDR2 SVGIG (reference sequence). With 6 bases clipped from V and 3 bases from J, the junction kept 12 bases outside the gene matches. The CDR3 runs 15 residues.

The V gene is TRBV28, the J gene TRBJ2-2, with D maybe TRBD2 (6 bases). V lost 6 bases and J lost 2, with 7 bases in between. The CDR3 is 13 residues long. Germline CDR1 and CDR2: MDHEN and SYDVKM. The CDR3 reads CASRGGNTGELFF. DNA of the CDR3: TGTGCCAGCAGGGGGGGTAACACCGGGGAGCTGTTTTTT.

This clone was seen more than once but under ten times. The chain carries TRBV10-1 and TRBJ1-1, with D hard to call. CDR1 is WNHNN and CDR2 is SYGVQD in the germline V gene (reference sequence). V lost 8 bases and J 10 bases, leaving 11 bases between the germline ends. There are 10 residues in the CDR3. CDR3 DNA sequence: TGCGCCAGCCGCCCCGGTTCAGCTTTCTTT. Translated, it gives CASRPGSAFF.

The gene calls are TRBV10-3 and TRBJ2-5; 9 bases match TRBD2. The CDR3 extends over 15 amino acids. The V segment lost 3 bases and the J segment 2 bases; nucleotides outside the gene matches: 4. Germline CDR1 reads ENHRY; CDR2 reads SYGVKD. DNA for the CDR3: TGTGCCATCAGTGACTGGGCGGGAGGGCAAGAGACCCAGTACTTC. Protein sequence: CAISDWAGGQETQYF.

This chain connects TRBV5-6 to TRBJ2-1, with 11 bases matching TRBD2. Germline loops: CDR1 SGHDT, CDR2 YYEEEE. CDR3 length: 15 amino acids. V shed 4 bases, J shed 5 bases, and the junction held 5 bases outside the gene matches. This CDR3 is CASSLGLADDNEQFF. The CDR3 DNA follows: TGTGCCAGCAGCCTGGGACTAGCGGATGACAATGAGCAGTTCTTC.